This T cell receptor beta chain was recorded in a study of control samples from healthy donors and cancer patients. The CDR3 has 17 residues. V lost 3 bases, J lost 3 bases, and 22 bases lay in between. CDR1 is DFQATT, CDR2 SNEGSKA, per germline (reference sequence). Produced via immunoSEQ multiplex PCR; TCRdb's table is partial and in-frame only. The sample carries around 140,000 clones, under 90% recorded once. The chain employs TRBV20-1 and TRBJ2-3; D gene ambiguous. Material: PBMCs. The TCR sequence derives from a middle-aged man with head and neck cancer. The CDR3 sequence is CSASAMESPVGTDTQYF. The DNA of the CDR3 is TGCAGTGCTAGTGCTATGGAATCCCCAGTAGGTACAGATACGCAGTATTTT.